The 2 T cell receptor beta chains below come from one sample, sequenced in a study of blood T cell repertoires in COVID-19. TCRdb's table, derived via immunoSEQ multiplex PCR, lists solely in-frame clones and lacks some. The data contain tens of thousands of clones, over 70% of them seen just once; the ten biggest clones take up over 13%. The sample was peripheral blood. The source of these receptors is a human donor in a cohort sampled during active COVID-19.

V and J are TRBV7-2 and TRBJ2-1, with 12 bases identical to TRBD1. Trimming cost V 8 bases and J 7 bases; bases outside gene matches: 3. The germline V gene encodes CDR1 SGHTA and CDR2 FQGNSA. The CDR3 contains 13 residues. The chain's CDR3 is CASGTGGGNEQFF. The CDR3 nucleotides are TGTGCCAGCGGGACAGGGGGCGGGAATGAGCAGTTCTTC.

The chain combines TRBV4-1 with TRBJ2-7; perhaps TRBD1 as D (6 bases). The CDR3 is 15 residues long. In germline, CDR1 is MGHRA, CDR2 YSYEKL. With 2 bases removed from V and 3 bases from J, the gap between germline ends came to 14 bases. The CDR3 sequence: CASSQPGQDIYEQYF. CDR3 DNA: TGCGCCAGCAGCCAACCGGGACAAGACATCTACGAGCAGTACTTC.